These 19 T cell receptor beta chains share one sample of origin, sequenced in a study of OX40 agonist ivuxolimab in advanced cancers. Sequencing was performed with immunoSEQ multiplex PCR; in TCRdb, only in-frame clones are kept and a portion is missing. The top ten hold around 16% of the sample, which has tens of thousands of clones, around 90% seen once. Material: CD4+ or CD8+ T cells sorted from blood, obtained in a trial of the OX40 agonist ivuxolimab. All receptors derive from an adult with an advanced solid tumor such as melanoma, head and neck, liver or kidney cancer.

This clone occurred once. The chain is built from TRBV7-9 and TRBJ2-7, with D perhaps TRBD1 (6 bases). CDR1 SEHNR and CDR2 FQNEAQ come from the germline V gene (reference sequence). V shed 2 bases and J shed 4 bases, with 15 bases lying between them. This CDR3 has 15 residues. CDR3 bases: TGTGCCAGCAGCTTAAAGGGTGCAGGGGATTACGAGCAGTACTTC. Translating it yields CASSLKGAGDYEQYF.

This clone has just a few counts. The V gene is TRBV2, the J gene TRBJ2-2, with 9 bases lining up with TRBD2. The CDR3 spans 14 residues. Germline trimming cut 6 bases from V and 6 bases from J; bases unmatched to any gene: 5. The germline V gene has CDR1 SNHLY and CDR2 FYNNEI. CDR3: CASRREGRAGELFF. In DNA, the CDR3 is TGTGCCAGCAGGCGGGAGGGCCGGGCCGGGGAGCTGTTTTTT.

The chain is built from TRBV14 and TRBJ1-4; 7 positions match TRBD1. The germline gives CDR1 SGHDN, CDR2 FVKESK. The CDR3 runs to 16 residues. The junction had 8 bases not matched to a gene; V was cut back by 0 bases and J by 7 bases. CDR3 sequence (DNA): TGTGCCAGCAGCCAAGATCGCGGGACAGAGAGTGAAAAACTGTTTTTT. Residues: CASSQDRGTESEKLFF.

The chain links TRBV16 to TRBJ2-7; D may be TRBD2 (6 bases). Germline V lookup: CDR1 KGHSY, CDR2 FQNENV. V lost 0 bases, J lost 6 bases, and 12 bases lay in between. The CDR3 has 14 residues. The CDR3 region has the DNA TGTGCCAGCAGCCAATCCATACTAGCACTCGAGCAGTACTTC. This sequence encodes CASSQSILALEQYF. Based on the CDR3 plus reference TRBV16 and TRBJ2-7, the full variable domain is GEEVAQTPKHLVRGEGQKAKLYCAPIKGHSYVFWYQQVLKNEFKFLISFQNENVFDETGMPKERFSAKCLPNSPCSLEIQATKLEDSAVYFCASSQSILALEQYFGPGTRLTVT.

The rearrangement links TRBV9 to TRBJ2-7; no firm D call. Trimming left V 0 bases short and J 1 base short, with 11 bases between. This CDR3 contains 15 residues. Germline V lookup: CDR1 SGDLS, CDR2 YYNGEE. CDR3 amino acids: CASSVEGGPSYEQYF. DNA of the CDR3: TGTGCCAGCAGCGTAGAAGGCGGACCGTCCTACGAGCAGTACTTC.

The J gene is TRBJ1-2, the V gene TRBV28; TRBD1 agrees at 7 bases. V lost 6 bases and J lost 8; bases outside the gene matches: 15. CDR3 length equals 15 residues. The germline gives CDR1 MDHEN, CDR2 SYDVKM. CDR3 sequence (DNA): TGTGCCAGCAGGCGACAGGGATCCAGGGTGGAAGGCTACACCTTC. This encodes CASRRQGSRVEGYTF.

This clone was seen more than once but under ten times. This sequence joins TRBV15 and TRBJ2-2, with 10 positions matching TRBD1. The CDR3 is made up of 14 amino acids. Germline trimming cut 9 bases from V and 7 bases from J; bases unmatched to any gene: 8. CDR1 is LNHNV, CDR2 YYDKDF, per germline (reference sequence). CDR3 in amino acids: CATTPDRGLGELFF. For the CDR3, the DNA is TGTGCCACTACACCCGACAGGGGGCTCGGGGAGCTGTTTTTT.

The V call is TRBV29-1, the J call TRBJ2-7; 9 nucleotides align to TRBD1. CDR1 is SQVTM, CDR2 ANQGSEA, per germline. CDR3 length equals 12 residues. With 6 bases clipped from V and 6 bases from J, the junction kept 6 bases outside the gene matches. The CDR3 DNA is TGCAGCGTCGCCGACAGGGGGGTCGAGCAGTACTTC. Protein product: CSVADRGVEQYF.

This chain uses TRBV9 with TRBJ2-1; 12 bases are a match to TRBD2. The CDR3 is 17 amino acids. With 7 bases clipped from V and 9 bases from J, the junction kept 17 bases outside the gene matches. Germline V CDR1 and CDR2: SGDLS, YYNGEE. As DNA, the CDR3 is TGTGCCAGCGAAGCGAAAACTGGACTAGCGGGAAGAGGTGAGCAGTTCTTC. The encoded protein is CASEAKTGLAGRGEQFF.

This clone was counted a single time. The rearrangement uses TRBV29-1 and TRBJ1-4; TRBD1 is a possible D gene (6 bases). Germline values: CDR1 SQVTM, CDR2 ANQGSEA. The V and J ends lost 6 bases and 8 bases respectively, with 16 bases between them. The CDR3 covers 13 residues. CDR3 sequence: CSVARDGGEKLFF. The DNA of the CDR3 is TGCAGCGTGGCCCGGGATGGGGGCGAAAAACTGTTTTTT. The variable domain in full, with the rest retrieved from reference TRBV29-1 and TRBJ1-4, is SAVISQKPSRDICQRGTSLTIQCQVDSQVTMMFWYRQQPGQSLTLIATANQGSEATYESGFVIDKFPISRPNLTFSTLTVSNMSPEDSSIYLCSVARDGGEKLFFGSGTQLSVL.

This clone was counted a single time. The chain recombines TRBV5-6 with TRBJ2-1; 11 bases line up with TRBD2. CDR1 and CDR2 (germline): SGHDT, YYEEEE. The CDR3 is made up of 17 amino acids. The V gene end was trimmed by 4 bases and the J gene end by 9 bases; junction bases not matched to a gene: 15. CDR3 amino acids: CASSGPRLAGLKGEQFF. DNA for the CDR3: TGTGCCAGCAGCGGCCCCCGACTAGCGGGGCTCAAGGGTGAGCAGTTCTTC. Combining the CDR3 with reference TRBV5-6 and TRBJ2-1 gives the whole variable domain DAGVTQSPTHLIKTRGQQVTLRCSPKSGHDTVSWYQQALGQGPQFIFQYYEEEERQRGNFPDRFSGHQFPNYSSELNVNALLLGDSALYLCASSGPRLAGLKGEQFFGPGTRLTVL.

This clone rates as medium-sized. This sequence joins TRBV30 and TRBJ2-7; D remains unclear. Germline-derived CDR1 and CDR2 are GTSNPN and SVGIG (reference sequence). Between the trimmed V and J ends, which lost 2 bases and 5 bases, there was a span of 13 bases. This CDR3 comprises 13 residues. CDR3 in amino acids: CAWSRPPSHEQYF. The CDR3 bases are TGTGCCTGGAGTCGACCTCCTTCCCACGAGCAGTACTTC.

In DNA form, the CDR3 reads TGCGCCAGCAGCTTGTCTCGCCTAGCGGGAAAAGAGACCCAGTACTTC. Translation: CASSLSRLAGKETQYF. The chain couples TRBV5-1 to TRBJ2-5; 9 positions agree with TRBD2. J gave up 3 bases and V 1 base, and 7 bases lay outside the gene matches. This CDR3 is built from 16 residues. CDR1 is SGHRS and CDR2 is YFSETQ in the germline V gene. Together with reference TRBV5-1 and TRBJ2-5, the CDR3 gives the full variable domain: KAGVTQTPRYLIKTRGQQVTLSCSPISGHRSVSWYQQTPGQGLQFLFEYFSETQRNKGNFPGRFSGRQFSNSRSEMNVSTLELGDSALYLCASSLSRLAGKETQYFGPGTRLLVL.

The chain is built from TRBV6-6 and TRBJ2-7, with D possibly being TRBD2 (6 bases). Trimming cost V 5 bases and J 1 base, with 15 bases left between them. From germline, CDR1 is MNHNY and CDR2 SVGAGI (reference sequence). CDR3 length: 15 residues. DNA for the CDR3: TGTGCCAGCAGTCGGGTAAGCGGGCGGTCCTACGAGCAGTACTTC. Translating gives CASSRVSGRSYEQYF.

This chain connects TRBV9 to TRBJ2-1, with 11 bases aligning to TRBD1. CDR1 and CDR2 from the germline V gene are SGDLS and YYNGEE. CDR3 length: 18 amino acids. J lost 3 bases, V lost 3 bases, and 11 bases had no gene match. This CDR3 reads CASSAAIAGTGGYNEQFF. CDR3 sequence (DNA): TGTGCCAGCAGCGCCGCGATCGCCGGGACAGGGGGCTACAATGAGCAGTTCTTC. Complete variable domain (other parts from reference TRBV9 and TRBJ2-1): DSGVTQTPKHLITATGQRVTLRCSPRSGDLSVYWYQQSLDQGLQFLIQYYNGEERAKGNILERFSAQQFPDLHSELNLSSLELGDSALYFCASSAAIAGTGGYNEQFFGPGTRLTVL.

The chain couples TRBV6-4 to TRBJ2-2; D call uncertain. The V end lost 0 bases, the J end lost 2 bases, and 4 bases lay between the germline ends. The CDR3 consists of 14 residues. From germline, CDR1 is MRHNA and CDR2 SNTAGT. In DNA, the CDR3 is TGTGCCAGCAGTGACTCGGACAACACCGGGGAGCTGTTTTTT. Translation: CASSDSDNTGELFF.

CDR3 nucleotides: TGTGCCAGTAGTATAGGAGGTCTCGGGATACGGAACGAGCAGTACTTC. It encodes CASSIGGLGIRNEQYF. This chain links TRBV19 with TRBJ2-7, with D perhaps TRBD2 (5 bases). Germline V lookup: CDR1 LNHDA, CDR2 SQIVND (reference sequence). CDR3 length: 16 residues. Trimming pared 1 base from V and 5 bases from J, leaving 18 bases between.

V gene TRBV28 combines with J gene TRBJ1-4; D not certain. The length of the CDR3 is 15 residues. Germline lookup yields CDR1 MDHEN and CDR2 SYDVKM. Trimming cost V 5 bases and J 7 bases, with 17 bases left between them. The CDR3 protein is CASSPMGGVSEKLFF. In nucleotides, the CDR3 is TGTGCCAGCAGTCCAATGGGTGGGGTTAGTGAAAAACTGTTTTTT.

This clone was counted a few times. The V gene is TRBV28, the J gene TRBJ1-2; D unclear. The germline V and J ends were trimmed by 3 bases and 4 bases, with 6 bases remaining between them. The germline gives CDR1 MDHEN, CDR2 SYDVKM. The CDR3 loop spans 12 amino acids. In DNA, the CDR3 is TGTGCCAGCAGTTTTGGATCCTATGGCTACACCTTC. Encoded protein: CASSFGSYGYTF.